This passage covers 32 T cell receptor beta chains from one sample sequenced in a study of cytomegalovirus exposure and HLA in healthy donors. Clones were read by immunoSEQ multiplex PCR, and TCRdb kept only the in-frame ones, dropping some. The sample lists over 200,000 clones, about 90% seen once, with 2.5% to 3.5% in the top ten. Sequencing input: PBMCs. The receptors derive from a woman between 25 and 40 years old in good health and CMV-seronegative.

This rearrangement joins TRBV19 to TRBJ1-3; perhaps TRBD1 as D (6 bases). There are 13 residues in the CDR3. The V gene lost 6 bases and the J gene lost 6 bases, with 12 bases spanning the gap. Germline loops: CDR1 LNHDA, CDR2 SQIVND (reference sequence). The CDR3 sequence: CASRRTAENTIYF. The CDR3 coding sequence is TGTGCCAGTAGACGGACAGCCGAAAACACCATATATTTT.

V gene TRBV5-1 combines with J gene TRBJ2-2, with 12 bases aligning to TRBD2. Germline V CDR1 and CDR2: SGHRS, YFSETQ. The CDR3 covers 17 residues. The V gene end was trimmed by 2 bases and the J gene end by 4 bases; junction bases not matched to a gene: 6. In DNA form, the CDR3 reads TGCGCCAGCAGCTTTGCCGGACTAGCGGGAAGCACCGGGGAGCTGTTTTTT. This codes for CASSFAGLAGSTGELFF.

The chain recombines TRBV27 with TRBJ1-5; D gene uncertain. CDR1 MNHEY and CDR2 SMNVEV come from the germline V gene (reference sequence). The CDR3 length is 13 residues. The V end lost 2 bases, the J end lost 0 bases, and 2 bases lay between the germline ends. CDR3 coding DNA: TGTGCCAGCAGTTTAGGTAGCAATCAGCCCCAGCATTTT. Translation gives CASSLGSNQPQHF.

The chain employs TRBV7-6 and TRBJ2-1; weak D call: TRBD2 (6 bases). From germline, CDR1 is SGHVS and CDR2 FNYEAQ. Trimming took off 5 bases at V and 2 bases at J, with 13 bases between the two ends. This CDR3 spans 15 amino acids. The CDR3 sequence: CASSGEAGTYNEQFF. CDR3 nucleotide sequence: TGTGCCAGCAGCGGCGAGGCGGGGACCTACAATGAGCAGTTCTTC.

This rearrangement joins TRBV4-3 to TRBJ2-7, with 8 bases lining up with TRBD1. The CDR3 runs 15 residues. J gave up 5 bases and V 3 bases, and 9 bases lay outside the gene matches. CDR1 and CDR2 from the germline V gene are LGHNA and YSLEER. CDR3: CASSQRTGNGDEQYF. Written as DNA, the CDR3 is TGCGCCAGCAGCCAGCGGACAGGGAATGGGGACGAGCAGTACTTC.

The chain employs TRBV9 and TRBJ2-5; 8 bases agree with TRBD2. The germline V gene encodes CDR1 SGDLS and CDR2 YYNGEE. This CDR3 comprises 15 residues. V lost 4 bases to trimming and J lost 4 bases; unmatched junction nucleotides: 9. The CDR3 nucleotides read TGTGCCAGCAGCCCCCGGGTAGCGGGGAGAGAGACCCAGTACTTC. Translated, it gives CASSPRVAGRETQYF.

The rearrangement joins TRBV11-2 to TRBJ2-7; the D gene is possibly TRBD1 (6 bases). The V gene lost 2 bases and the J gene lost 0 bases, with 14 bases spanning the gap. CDR1 is SGHAT, CDR2 FQNNGV, per germline. This CDR3 region has 16 residues. CDR3 DNA: TGTGCCAGCAGCTTAATGACAGGCTTTAGCTCCTACGAGCAGTACTTC. Protein product: CASSLMTGFSSYEQYF.

This chain connects TRBV30 to TRBJ2-7, with TRBD2 matching over 8 bases. The V gene end was trimmed by 0 bases and the J gene end by 6 bases; junction bases not matched to a gene: 4. Germline CDR1 reads GTSNPN; CDR2 reads SVGIG (reference sequence). The CDR3 is 13 amino acids. The CDR3 bases are TGTGCCTGGAGTGTACGGCGGGAGGCCGAGCAGTACTTC. Encoded protein: CAWSVRREAEQYF.

The chain employs TRBV4-2 and TRBJ1-4, with D maybe TRBD1 (5 bases). V lost 4 bases, J lost 0 bases, and 9 bases lay in between. The V gene's germline CDR1 is LGHNA and CDR2 YNFKEQ. CDR3 size: 15 residues. For the CDR3, the DNA is TGTGCCAGCAGCCTAGGGACTGCAACTAATGAAAAACTGTTTTTT. Translating it yields CASSLGTATNEKLFF.

This chain connects TRBV4-2 to TRBJ2-7; possibly TRBD1 for D (6 bases). Trimming cost V 0 bases and J 0 bases, with 21 bases left between them. The length of the CDR3 is 19 residues. Per the germline V gene, CDR1 is LGHNA and CDR2 is YNFKEQ. CDR3 sequence reads: CASSQEDSVSTPSSYEQYF. In nucleotides, the CDR3 is TGTGCCAGCAGCCAAGAGGACAGTGTCTCAACTCCTAGCTCCTACGAGCAGTACTTC.

The J gene is TRBJ2-7, the V gene TRBV5-4, with D maybe TRBD1 (6 bases). The CDR3 spans 14 residues. CDR1 is SGHNT and CDR2 is YYREEE in the germline V gene (reference sequence). V dropped 0 bases and J dropped 7 bases, with 14 bases sitting between them. Here the CDR3 DNA reads TGTGCCAGCAGCTTGGAGCAGGGGCGCTGGGAGCAGTACTTC. Its protein is CASSLEQGRWEQYF. Using reference TRBV5-4 and TRBJ2-7 for the parts outside the CDR3, the full variable domain is ETGVTQSPTHLIKTRGQQVTLRCSSQSGHNTVSWYQQALGQGPQFIFQYYREEENGRGNFPPRFSGLQFPNYSSELNVNALELDDSALYLCASSLEQGRWEQYFGPGTRLTVT.

The chain employs TRBV28 and TRBJ2-7; 11 nucleotides match TRBD2. The CDR3 consists of 16 residues. V lost 2 bases to trimming and J lost 1 base; unmatched junction nucleotides: 4. Germline CDR1 MDHEN, CDR2 SYDVKM. The CDR3 DNA follows: TGTGCCAGCAGTTTAACCCTAGCGGGAGGTTCCTACGAGCAGTACTTC. Translating gives CASSLTLAGGSYEQYF. The whole variable domain, remainder taken from reference TRBV28 and TRBJ2-7, is DVKVTQSSRYLVKRTGEKVFLECVQDMDHENMFWYRQDPGLGLRLIYFSYDVKMKEKGDIPEGYSVSREKKERFSLILESASTNQTSMYLCASSLTLAGGSYEQYFGPGTRLTVT.

The rearrangement links TRBV7-9 to TRBJ2-3, with 7 positions matching TRBD2. Losses at the gene ends were 1 base for V and 2 bases for J; bases not matched to a gene: 9. Per the germline V gene, CDR1 is SEHNR and CDR2 is FQNEAQ (reference sequence). The CDR3 loop spans 17 amino acids. The CDR3 DNA reads TGTGCCAGCAGCTTAGACCCGGGGGGAGGTCACACAGATACGCAGTATTTT. Translation: CASSLDPGGGHTDTQYF.

J is TRBJ2-5 and V is TRBV7-8; 10 bases line up with TRBD2. Losses at the gene ends were 4 bases for V and 5 bases for J; bases not matched to a gene: 7. CDR3 size: 15 residues. In germline, CDR1 is SGHVS, CDR2 FQNEAQ. CDR3 bases: TGTGCCAGCAGCTCAGCGGGAGGGCCGGGGGAGACCCAGTACTTC. Its translation: CASSSAGGPGETQYF. Looking up the rest from reference TRBV7-8 and TRBJ2-5 gives the full variable domain: GAGVSQSPRYKVAKRGQDVALRCDPISGHVSLFWYQQALGQGPEFLTYFQNEAQLDKSGLPSDRFFAERPEGSVSTLKIQRTQQEDSAVYLCASSSAGGPGETQYFGPGTRLLVL.

The V call is TRBV11-2, the J call TRBJ1-1, with TRBD1 identical over 7 bases. Per the germline V gene, CDR1 is SGHAT and CDR2 is FQNNGV. The CDR3 is made up of 14 amino acids. V gave up 5 bases and J gave up 0 bases; unmatched junction bases: 3. The CDR3 DNA reads as TGTGCCAGCAGCCTACAGGGGATGAACACTGAAGCTTTCTTT. Amino acid sequence: CASSLQGMNTEAFF. Full variable domain (remainder filled in from reference TRBV11-2 and TRBJ1-1): EAGVAQSPRYKIIEKRQSVAFWCNPISGHATLYWYQQILGQGPKLLIQFQNNGVVDDSQLPKDRFSAERLKGVDSTLKIQPAKLEDSAVYLCASSLQGMNTEAFFGQGTRLTVV.

The chain recombines TRBV5-1 with TRBJ2-5, with D possibly TRBD2 on 5 matching bases. The CDR3 is 13 amino acids. CDR1 SGHRS and CDR2 YFSETQ come from the germline V gene. V was pared by 2 bases and J by 5 bases, with 10 bases between. The CDR3 loop reads CASSFGSGETQYF. The DNA of the CDR3 is TGCGCCAGCAGCTTTGGTTCGGGGGAGACCCAGTACTTC.

The chain links TRBV20-1 to TRBJ1-1, with D unresolved. Germline V gene lookup returns CDR1 DFQATT and CDR2 SNEGSKA (reference sequence). The CDR3 length is 11 residues. Trimming took 6 bases from V and 5 from J, leaving 10 bases between them. The CDR3 here is CSALLRTEAFF. The CDR3 DNA reads as TGCAGTGCGCTTCTTAGGACTGAAGCTTTCTTT.

This clone is a singleton in its sample. The chain carries TRBV10-3 and TRBJ2-3, with 11 bases lining up with TRBD2. V was clipped by 7 bases and J by 0 bases; unmatched bases: 6. Per germline, CDR1 ENHRY and CDR2 SYGVKD. This CDR3 has 16 amino acids. The CDR3 sequence is CAINPGTSGSTDTQYF. Written as DNA, the CDR3 is TGTGCCATCAACCCCGGGACTAGCGGTAGCACAGATACGCAGTATTTT.

This sequence joins TRBV27 and TRBJ1-3; D is unresolved. CDR3 length: 15 residues. Trimming cost V 2 bases and J 7 bases, with 15 bases left between them. The V gene's germline CDR1 is MNHEY and CDR2 SMNVEV (reference sequence). In DNA form, the CDR3 reads TGTGCCAGCAGTTTACGGGCAGGCTTACCCAACACCATATATTTT. Its protein is CASSLRAGLPNTIYF.

This clone is a singleton in its sample. This chain connects TRBV10-1 to TRBJ2-2; D tentatively reads TRBD1 or TRBD2 (6 bases each). The CDR3 contains 18 residues. Between the trimmed V and J ends, which lost 5 bases and 0 bases, there was a span of 19 bases. The germline gives CDR1 WNHNN, CDR2 SYGVQD (reference sequence). The CDR3 nucleotides are TGCGCCAGCAGTCCCCCAGTCTCGGGGGCCTCGAACACCGGGGAGCTGTTTTTT. Translation: CASSPPVSGASNTGELFF.

This chain links TRBV28 with TRBJ1-1; 7 nucleotides align to TRBD1. There are 15 residues in the CDR3. Unmatched junction bases numbered 6, after V lost 2 bases and J lost 3 bases. The germline gives CDR1 MDHEN, CDR2 SYDVKM. CDR3 residues: CASSLEPQGYTEAFF. The DNA for the CDR3 is TGTGCCAGCAGTTTAGAGCCACAGGGGTACACTGAAGCTTTCTTT.

This rearrangement joins TRBV10-3 to TRBJ2-7; 13 positions match TRBD2. Germline V lookup: CDR1 ENHRY, CDR2 SYGVKD. This CDR3 has 23 residues. The J segment lost 3 bases and the V segment lost 8 bases, leaving 31 bases of the junction unmatched. The CDR3 region is CAILGLAGRGAFRRGRQYYEQYF. The CDR3 bases are TGTGCCATCTTGGGACTAGCGGGACGAGGGGCCTTTAGGAGAGGACGACAATACTACGAGCAGTACTTC.

The J gene is TRBJ2-7, the V gene TRBV7-8; TRBD2 matches at 7 bases. With 6 bases clipped from V and 2 bases from J, the junction kept 10 bases outside the gene matches. This CDR3 contains 15 residues. Germline-derived CDR1 and CDR2 are SGHVS and FQNEAQ. This CDR3 reads CASRDSGRVAYEQYF. DNA of the CDR3: TGTGCCAGCAGGGATAGTGGGAGGGTAGCCTACGAGCAGTACTTC.

The chain uses TRBV2 and TRBJ1-1, with TRBD1 as a possible D gene (6 bases). V dropped 6 bases and J dropped 2 bases, with 13 bases sitting between them. Germline CDR1 is SNHLY and CDR2 is FYNNEI. The CDR3 has 14 residues. The CDR3 loop reads CASRGGHTNTEAFF. The DNA of the CDR3 is TGTGCCAGCAGGGGGGGACATACCAACACTGAAGCTTTCTTT.

This chain uses TRBV6-1 with TRBJ2-5; 9 bases fit TRBD2. CDR1 MNHNS and CDR2 SASEGT come from the germline V gene. Trimming at V came to 1 base and at J to 3 bases, leaving 0 bases not matched to a gene. The CDR3 totals 14 residues. CDR3 loop: CASSEGLAEETQYF. The CDR3 DNA reads as TGTGCCAGCAGTGAAGGACTAGCGGAAGAGACCCAGTACTTC.

The chain uses TRBV6-1 and TRBJ2-7, with D possibly TRBD2 on 7 matching bases. Germline loops: CDR1 MNHNS, CDR2 SASEGT. The CDR3 covers 15 residues. Trimming removed 4 bases at V and 2 bases at J, with 15 bases between. The CDR3 protein is CASSAFGEGAYEQYF. CDR3 coding DNA: TGTGCCAGCAGTGCGTTCGGGGAGGGGGCCTACGAGCAGTACTTC.

The rearrangement links TRBV19 to TRBJ1-2; D gene ambiguous. Germline CDR1 and CDR2: LNHDA and SQIVND (reference sequence). There are 15 residues in the CDR3. Trimming removed 6 bases at V and 0 bases at J, with 14 bases between. The CDR3 nucleotides are TGTGCCAGTAGGACGTTGGGCAGTACTAACTATGGCTACACCTTC. Translating gives CASRTLGSTNYGYTF.

The chain is built from TRBV5-1 and TRBJ2-3; D is undetermined. Germline V gene sequence: CDR1 SGHRS, CDR2 YFSETQ. This CDR3 contains 11 residues. V lost 0 bases and J 5 bases, leaving 1 base between the germline ends. In nucleotides, the CDR3 is TGCGCCAGCAGCTTGGTAGATACGCAGTATTTT. Its protein product is CASSLVDTQYF.

CDR3 loop: CASSRGTSLSIDTQYF. The DNA for the CDR3 is TGTGCCAGCAGCAGGGGGACTAGCCTTTCCATAGATACGCAGTATTTT. V and J are TRBV7-2 and TRBJ2-3, with TRBD2 matching 9 bases. The CDR3 extends over 16 amino acids. The junction had 11 bases not matched to a gene; V was cut back by 5 bases and J by 5 bases. The germline gives CDR1 SGHTA, CDR2 FQGNSA.

The V and J genes are TRBV5-8 and TRBJ1-5; D uncertain. This CDR3 spans 15 amino acids. Germline V gene data show CDR1 as SGHTS and CDR2 as YDEGEE. The V end was cut by 4 bases, the J end by 2 bases, with 13 bases between. This CDR3 reads CASSGETIRNQPQHF. The CDR3 nucleotides read TGTGCCAGCAGCGGGGAGACAATACGCAATCAGCCCCAGCATTTT.

DNA for the CDR3: TGTGCCATCAGTGAGTCTGTTGGAAAATACGAGCAGTACTTC. Residues: CAISESVGKYEQYF. This chain links TRBV10-3 with TRBJ2-7, with D unclear. CDR1 and CDR2 (germline): ENHRY, SYGVKD. Trimming stripped 0 bases from V and 4 bases from J, with 10 bases between. This CDR3 comprises 14 residues.

V is TRBV5-6 and J is TRBJ1-1, with TRBD1 matching 7 bases. The CDR3 is made up of 16 amino acids. Germline assignment: CDR1 SGHDT and CDR2 YYEEEE. The junction had 7 bases not matched to a gene; V was cut back by 2 bases and J by 0 bases. The CDR3 spells CASSLDRDNVNTEAFF. DNA for the CDR3: TGTGCCAGCAGCTTAGACAGGGACAATGTGAACACTGAAGCTTTCTTT.